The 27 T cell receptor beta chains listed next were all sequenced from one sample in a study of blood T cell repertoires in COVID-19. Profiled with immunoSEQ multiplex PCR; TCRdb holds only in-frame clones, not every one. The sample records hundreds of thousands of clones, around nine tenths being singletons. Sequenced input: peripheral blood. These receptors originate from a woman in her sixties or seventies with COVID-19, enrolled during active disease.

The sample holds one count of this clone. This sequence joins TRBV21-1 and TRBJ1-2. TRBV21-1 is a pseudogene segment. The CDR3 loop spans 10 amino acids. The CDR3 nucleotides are TGTGCCGACCTTAGCCGTGGCTACACCTTC. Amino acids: CADLSRGYTF.

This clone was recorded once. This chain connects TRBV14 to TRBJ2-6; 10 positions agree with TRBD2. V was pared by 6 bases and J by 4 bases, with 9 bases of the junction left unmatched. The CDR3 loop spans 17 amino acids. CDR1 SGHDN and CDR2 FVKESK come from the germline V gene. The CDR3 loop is CASRKSGGASGANVLTF. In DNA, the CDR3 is TGTGCCAGCAGGAAAAGCGGGGGGGCGTCAGGGGCCAACGTCCTGACTTTC.

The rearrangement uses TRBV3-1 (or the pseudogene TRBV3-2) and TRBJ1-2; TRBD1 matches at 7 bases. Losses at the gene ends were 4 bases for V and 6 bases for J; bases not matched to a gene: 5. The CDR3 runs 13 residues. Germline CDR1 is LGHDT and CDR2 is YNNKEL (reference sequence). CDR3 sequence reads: CASSREGADGYTF. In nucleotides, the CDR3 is TGTGCCAGCAGCCGAGAGGGGGCGGATGGCTACACCTTC.

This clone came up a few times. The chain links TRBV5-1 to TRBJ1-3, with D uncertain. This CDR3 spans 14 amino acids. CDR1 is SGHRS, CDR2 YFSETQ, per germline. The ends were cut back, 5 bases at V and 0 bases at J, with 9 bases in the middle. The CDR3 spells CASRNQFSGNTIYF. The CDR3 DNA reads TGCGCCAGCAGAAATCAATTCTCTGGAAACACCATATATTTT.

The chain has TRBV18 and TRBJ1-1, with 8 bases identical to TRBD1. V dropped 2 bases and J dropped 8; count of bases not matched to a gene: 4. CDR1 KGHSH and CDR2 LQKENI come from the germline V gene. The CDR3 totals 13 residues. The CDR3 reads CASSPDRGIEAFF. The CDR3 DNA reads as TGTGCCAGCTCACCAGACAGGGGAATAGAAGCTTTCTTT.

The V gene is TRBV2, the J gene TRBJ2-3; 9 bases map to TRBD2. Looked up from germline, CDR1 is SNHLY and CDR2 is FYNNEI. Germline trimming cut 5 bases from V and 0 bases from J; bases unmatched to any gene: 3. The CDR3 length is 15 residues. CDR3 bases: TGTGCCAGCAGTTTTAGCGGGGGAAGCACAGATACGCAGTATTTT. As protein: CASSFSGGSTDTQYF.

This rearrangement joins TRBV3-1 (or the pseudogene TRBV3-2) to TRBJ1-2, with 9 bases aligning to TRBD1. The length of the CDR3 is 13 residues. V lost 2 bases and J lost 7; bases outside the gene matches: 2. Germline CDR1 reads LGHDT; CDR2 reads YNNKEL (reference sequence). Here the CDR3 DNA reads TGTGCCAGCAGCCAAACGGACAGGGGTGGCTACACCTTC. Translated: CASSQTDRGGYTF.

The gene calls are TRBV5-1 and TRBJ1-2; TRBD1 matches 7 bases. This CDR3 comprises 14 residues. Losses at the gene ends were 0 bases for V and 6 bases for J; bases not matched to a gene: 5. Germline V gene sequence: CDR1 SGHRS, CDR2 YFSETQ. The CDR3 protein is CASSLGKGADGYTF. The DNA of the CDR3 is TGCGCCAGCAGCTTGGGAAAGGGGGCGGATGGCTACACCTTC.

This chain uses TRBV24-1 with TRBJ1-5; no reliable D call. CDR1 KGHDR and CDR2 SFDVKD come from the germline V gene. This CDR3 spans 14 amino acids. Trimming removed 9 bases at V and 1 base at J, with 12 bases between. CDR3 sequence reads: CATQDIRSNQPQHF. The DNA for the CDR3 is TGTGCCACCCAAGACATCCGGAGCAATCAGCCCCAGCATTTT.

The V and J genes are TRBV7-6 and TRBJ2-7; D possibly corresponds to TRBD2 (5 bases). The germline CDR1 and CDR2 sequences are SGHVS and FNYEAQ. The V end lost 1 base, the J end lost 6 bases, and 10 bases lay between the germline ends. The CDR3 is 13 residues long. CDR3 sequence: CASSLGEHGEQYF. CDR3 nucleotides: TGTGCCAGCAGCTTAGGGGAGCACGGCGAGCAGTACTTC.

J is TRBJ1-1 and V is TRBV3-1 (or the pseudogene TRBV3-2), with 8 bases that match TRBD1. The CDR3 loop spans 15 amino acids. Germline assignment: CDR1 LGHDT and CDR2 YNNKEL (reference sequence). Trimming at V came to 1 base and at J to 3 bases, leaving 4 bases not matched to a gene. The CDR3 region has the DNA TGTGCCAGCAGCCAAGCGAAACAGGGGGACACTGAAGCTTTCTTT. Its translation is CASSQAKQGDTEAFF.

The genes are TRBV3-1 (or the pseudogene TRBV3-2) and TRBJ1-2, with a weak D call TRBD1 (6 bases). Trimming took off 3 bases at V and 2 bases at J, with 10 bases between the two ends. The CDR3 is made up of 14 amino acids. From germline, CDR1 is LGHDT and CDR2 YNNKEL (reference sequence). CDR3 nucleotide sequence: TGTGCCAGCAGCCAGACAGGACAAAACTATGGCTACACCTTC. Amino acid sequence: CASSQTGQNYGYTF.

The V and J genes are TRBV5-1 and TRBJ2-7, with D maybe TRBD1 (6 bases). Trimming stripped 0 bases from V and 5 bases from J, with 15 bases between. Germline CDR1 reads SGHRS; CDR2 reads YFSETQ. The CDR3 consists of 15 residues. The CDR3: CASSLESGDRHEQYF. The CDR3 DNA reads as TGCGCCAGCAGCTTGGAGTCAGGGGATCGCCACGAGCAGTACTTC. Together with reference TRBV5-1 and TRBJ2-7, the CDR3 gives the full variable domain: KAGVTQTPRYLIKTRGQQVTLSCSPISGHRSVSWYQQTPGQGLQFLFEYFSETQRNKGNFPGRFSGRQFSNSRSEMNVSTLELGDSALYLCASSLESGDRHEQYFGPGTRLTVT.

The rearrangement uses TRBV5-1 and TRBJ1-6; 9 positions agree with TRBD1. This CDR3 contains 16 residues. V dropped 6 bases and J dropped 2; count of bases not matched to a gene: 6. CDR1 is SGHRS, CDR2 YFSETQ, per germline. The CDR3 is CASNSGQGTYNSPLHF. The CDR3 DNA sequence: TGCGCCAGCAATAGTGGACAGGGGACCTATAATTCACCCCTCCACTTT.

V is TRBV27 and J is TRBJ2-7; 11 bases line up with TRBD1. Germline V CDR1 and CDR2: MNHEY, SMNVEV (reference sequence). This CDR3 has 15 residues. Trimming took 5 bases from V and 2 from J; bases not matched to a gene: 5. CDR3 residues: CASSAPGQGAYEQYF. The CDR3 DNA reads TGTGCCAGCAGTGCTCCGGGACAGGGGGCCTACGAGCAGTACTTC.

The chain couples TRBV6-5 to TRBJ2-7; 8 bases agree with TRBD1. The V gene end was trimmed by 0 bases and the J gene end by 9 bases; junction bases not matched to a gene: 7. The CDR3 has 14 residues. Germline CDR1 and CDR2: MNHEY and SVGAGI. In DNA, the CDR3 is TGTGCCAGCAGTTACTCGGGACAGGCCCTTGGGCAGTACTTC. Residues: CASSYSGQALGQYF.

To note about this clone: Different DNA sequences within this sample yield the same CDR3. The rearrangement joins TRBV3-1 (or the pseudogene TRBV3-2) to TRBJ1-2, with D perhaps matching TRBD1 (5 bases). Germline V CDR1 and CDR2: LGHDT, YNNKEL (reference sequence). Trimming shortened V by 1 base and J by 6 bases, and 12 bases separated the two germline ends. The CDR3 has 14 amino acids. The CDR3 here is CASSQAPGLDGYTF. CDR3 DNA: TGTGCCAGCAGCCAAGCCCCAGGGTTGGATGGCTACACCTTC.

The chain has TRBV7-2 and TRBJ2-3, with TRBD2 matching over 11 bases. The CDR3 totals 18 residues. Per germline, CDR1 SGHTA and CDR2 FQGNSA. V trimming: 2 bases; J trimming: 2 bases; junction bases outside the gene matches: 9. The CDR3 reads CASSLFFASGGLTDTQYF. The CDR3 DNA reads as TGTGCCAGCAGCTTATTTTTTGCTAGCGGGGGGCTCACAGATACGCAGTATTTT.

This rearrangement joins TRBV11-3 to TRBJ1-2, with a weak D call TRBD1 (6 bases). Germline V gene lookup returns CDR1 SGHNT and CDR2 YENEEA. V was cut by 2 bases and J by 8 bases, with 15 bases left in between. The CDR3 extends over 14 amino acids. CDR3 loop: CASSLWGHAKGYTF. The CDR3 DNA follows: TGTGCCAGCAGCTTATGGGGGCACGCGAAGGGCTACACCTTC.

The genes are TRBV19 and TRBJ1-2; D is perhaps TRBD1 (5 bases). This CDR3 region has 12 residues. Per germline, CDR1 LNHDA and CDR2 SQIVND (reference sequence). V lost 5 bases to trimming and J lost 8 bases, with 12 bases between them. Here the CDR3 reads CASSDRGGGYTF. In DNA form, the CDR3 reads TGTGCCAGTAGTGATAGGGGTGGCGGCTACACCTTC.

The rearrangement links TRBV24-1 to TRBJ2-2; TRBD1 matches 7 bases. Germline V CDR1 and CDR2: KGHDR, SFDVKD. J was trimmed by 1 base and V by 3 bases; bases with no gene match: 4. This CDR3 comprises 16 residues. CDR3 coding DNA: TGTGCCACCAGTGATACTCGACAGGGGAACACCGGGGAGCTGTTTTTT. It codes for CATSDTRQGNTGELFF.

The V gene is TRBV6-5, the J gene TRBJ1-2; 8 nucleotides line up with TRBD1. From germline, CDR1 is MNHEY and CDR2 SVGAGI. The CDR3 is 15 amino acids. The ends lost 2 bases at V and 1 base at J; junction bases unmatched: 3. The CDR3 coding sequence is TGTGCCAGCAGTTACGCTACAGGGGGTAACTATGGCTACACCTTC. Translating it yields CASSYATGGNYGYTF.

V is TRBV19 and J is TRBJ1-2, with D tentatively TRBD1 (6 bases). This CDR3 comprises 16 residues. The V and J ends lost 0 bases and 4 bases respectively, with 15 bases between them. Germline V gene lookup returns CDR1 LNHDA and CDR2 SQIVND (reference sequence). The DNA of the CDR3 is TGTGCCAGTAGTATAGAATGGAGCAGGGGCGGCTATGGCTACACCTTC. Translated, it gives CASSIEWSRGGYGYTF.

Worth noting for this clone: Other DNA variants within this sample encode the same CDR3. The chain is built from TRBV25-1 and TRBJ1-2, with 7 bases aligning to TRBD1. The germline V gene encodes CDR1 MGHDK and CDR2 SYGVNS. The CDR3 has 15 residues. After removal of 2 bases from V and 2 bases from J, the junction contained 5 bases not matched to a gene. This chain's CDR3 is CASSEKTGRNYGYTF. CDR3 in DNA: TGTGCCAGCAGTGAAAAGACAGGGAGGAACTATGGCTACACCTTC.

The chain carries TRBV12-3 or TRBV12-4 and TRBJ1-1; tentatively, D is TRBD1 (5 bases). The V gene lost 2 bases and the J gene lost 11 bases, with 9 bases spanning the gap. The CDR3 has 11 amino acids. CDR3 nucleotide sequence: TGTGCCAGCAGTTTAAGGGAGGGGGCTTTCTTT. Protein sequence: CASSLREGAFF.

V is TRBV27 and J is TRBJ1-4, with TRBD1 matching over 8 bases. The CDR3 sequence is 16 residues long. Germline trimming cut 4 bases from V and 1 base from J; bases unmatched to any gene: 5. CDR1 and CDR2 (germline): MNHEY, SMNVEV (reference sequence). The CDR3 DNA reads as TGTGCCAGCAGTTGGACAGGGACTGGAACTAATGAAAAACTGTTTTTT. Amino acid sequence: CASSWTGTGTNEKLFF.

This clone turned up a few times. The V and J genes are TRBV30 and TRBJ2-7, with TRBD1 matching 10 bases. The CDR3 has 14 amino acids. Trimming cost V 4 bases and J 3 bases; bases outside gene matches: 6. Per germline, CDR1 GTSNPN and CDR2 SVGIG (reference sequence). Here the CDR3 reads CAWTPGQGNYEQYF. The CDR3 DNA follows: TGTGCCTGGACCCCGGGACAGGGGAACTACGAGCAGTACTTC.